The sample holds a few counts of the clone carrying this TCR beta chain. Assay: immunoSEQ multiplex PCR; the TCRdb copy retains only in-frame clones and omits some. The repertoire holds approximately 250,000 clones, with around nine tenths as singletons. The data originate from a study of blood T cell repertoires in COVID-19. Study overall: The United States, Italy and Spain supplied acute and convalescent COVID-19 samples.

This receptor was taken from a young woman who had recovered from COVID-19. Sequencing was done on a sample of PBMCs or T cells enriched from blood (not recorded which).

CDR3 in DNA: TGTGCCTGGAGCCGAGGACAGGGGAGTCAGCCCCAGCATTTT. This codes for CAWSRGQGSQPQHF. The gene calls are TRBV30 and TRBJ1-5; 9 nucleotides line up with TRBD1. CDR3 size: 14 residues. From germline, CDR1 is GTSNPN and CDR2 SVGIG (reference sequence). The trim removed 3 bases at V and 6 bases at J, leaving 6 bases unmatched.